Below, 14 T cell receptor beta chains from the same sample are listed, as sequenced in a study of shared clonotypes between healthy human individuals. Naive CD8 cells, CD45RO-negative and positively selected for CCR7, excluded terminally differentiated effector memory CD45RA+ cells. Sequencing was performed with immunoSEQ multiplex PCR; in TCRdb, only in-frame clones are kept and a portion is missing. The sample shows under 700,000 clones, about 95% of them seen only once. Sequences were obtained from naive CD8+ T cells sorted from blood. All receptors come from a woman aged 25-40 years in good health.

Written as DNA, the CDR3 is TGTGCCAGCAGCTCGTATGGGGATGGTACTGAAGCTTTCTTT. Translation: CASSSYGDGTEAFF. The chain carries TRBV7-8 and TRBJ1-1; the D is unclear. From germline, CDR1 is SGHVS and CDR2 FQNEAQ. V gave up 4 bases and J gave up 5 bases, with 14 bases separating them. CDR3 length equals 14 residues.

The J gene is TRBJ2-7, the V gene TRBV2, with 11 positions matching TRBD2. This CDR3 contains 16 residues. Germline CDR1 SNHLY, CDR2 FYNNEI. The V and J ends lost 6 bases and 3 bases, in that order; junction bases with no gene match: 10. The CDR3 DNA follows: TGTGCCAGCAGACCCCCTCCCGGGACTAGCGGCTACGAGCAGTACTTC. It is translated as CASRPPPGTSGYEQYF.

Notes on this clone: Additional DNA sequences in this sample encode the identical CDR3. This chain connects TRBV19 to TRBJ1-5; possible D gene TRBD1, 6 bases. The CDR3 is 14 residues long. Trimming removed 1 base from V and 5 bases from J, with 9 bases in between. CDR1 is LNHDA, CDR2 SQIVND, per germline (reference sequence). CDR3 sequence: CASSIGQGYQPQHF. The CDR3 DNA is TGTGCCAGTAGTATAGGCCAGGGGTATCAGCCCCAGCATTTT.

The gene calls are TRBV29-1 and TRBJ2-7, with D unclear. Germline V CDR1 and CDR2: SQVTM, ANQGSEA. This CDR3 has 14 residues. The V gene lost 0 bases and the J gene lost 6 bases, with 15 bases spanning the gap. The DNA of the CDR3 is TGCAGCGTTGAAGATCTTAGCCGCCCGGCCGAGCAGTACTTC. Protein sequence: CSVEDLSRPAEQYF.

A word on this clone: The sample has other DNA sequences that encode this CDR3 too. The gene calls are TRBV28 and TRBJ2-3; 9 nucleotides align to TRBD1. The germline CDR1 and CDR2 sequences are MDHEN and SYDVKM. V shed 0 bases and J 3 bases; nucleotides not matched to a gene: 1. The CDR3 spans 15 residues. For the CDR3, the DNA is TGTGCCAGCAGTTTATGGGACAGGGGTACAGATACGCAGTATTTT. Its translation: CASSLWDRGTDTQYF.

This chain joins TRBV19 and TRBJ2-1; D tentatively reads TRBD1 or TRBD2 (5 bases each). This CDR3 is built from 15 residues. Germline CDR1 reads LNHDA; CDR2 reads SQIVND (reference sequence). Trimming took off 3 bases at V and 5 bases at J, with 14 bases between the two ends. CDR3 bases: TGTGCCAGTAGTATGGGGCGGGCCCATCACAATGAGCAGTTCTTC. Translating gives CASSMGRAHHNEQFF.

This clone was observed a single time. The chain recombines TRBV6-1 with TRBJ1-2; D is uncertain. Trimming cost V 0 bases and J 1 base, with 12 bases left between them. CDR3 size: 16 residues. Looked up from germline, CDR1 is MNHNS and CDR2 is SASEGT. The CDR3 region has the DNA TGTGCCAGCAGTGAAGCGCAGCGGGGATATAACTATGGCTACACCTTC. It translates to CASSEAQRGYNYGYTF.

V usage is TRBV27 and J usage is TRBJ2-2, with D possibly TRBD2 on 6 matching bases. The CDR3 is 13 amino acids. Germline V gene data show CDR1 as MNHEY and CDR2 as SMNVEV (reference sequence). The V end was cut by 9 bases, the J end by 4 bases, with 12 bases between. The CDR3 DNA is TGTGCCAGAGGGGAGGACGGCACCGGGGAGCTGTTTTTT. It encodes CARGEDGTGELFF.

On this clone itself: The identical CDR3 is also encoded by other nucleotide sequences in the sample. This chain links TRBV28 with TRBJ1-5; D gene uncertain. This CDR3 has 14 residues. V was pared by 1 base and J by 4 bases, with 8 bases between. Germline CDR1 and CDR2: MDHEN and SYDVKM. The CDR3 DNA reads TGTGCCAGCAGTTTATTTAGAGCAAATCAGCCCCAGCATTTT. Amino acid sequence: CASSLFRANQPQHF.

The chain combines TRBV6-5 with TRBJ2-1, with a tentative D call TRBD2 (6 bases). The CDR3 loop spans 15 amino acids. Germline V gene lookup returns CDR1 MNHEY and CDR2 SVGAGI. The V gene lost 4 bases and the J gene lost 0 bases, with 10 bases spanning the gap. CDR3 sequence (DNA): TGTGCCAGCAGTTTCGGCGGGGCCTCCTACAATGAGCAGTTCTTC. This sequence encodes CASSFGGASYNEQFF.

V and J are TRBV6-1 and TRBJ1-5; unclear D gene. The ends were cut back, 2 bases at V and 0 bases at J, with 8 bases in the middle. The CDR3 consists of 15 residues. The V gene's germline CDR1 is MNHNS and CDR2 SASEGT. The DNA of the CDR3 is TGTGCCAGCAGTGAATATCCGGTTAGCAATCAGCCCCAGCATTTT. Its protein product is CASSEYPVSNQPQHF.

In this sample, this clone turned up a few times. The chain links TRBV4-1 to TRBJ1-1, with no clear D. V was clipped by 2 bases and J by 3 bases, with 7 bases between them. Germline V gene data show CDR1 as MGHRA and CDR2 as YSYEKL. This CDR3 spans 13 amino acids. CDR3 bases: TGCGCCAGCAGCCAAAGGGTTTACACTGAAGCTTTCTTT. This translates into CASSQRVYTEAFF.

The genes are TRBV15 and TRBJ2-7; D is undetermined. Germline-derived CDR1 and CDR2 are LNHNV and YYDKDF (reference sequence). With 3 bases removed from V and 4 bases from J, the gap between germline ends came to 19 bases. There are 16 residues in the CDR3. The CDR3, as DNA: TGTGCCACCAGCAGCATTCCTGAACCTACTGGATACGAGCAGTACTTC. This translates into CATSSIPEPTGYEQYF.

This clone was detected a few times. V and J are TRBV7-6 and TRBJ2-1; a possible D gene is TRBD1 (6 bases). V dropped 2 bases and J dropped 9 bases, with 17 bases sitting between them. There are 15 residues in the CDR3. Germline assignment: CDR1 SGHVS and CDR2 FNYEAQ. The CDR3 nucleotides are TGTGCCAGCAGCTTAAGGATTCAGGGGCTGAGTGAGCAGTTCTTC. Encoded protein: CASSLRIQGLSEQFF. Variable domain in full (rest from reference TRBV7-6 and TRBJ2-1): GAGVSQSPRYKVTKRGQDVALRCDPISGHVSLYWYRQALGQGPEFLTYFNYEAQQDKSGLPNDRFSAERPEGSISTLTIQRTEQRDSAMYRCASSLRIQGLSEQFFGPGTRLTVL.